This T cell receptor beta chain stems from a study of blood T cell repertoires in COVID-19. Study details: Samples taken during acute and convalescent COVID-19 were collected in the United States, Italy and Spain. From T cells, B-cell-depleted T cells, or PBMCs came the material, which was cDNA or gDNA.

In regard to this clone: The same CDR3 also results from other DNA sequences found in this sample.

The CDR3 runs to 16 residues. Germline V gene sequence: CDR1 SGHRS, CDR2 YFSETQ. V shed 3 bases and J 1 base; nucleotides not matched to a gene: 3. Methods used by the authors: From reference gene primer amplification, estimates of nucleated cell counts were derived. The assay was immunoSEQ multiplex PCR, and TCRdb's table has in-frame clones only and misses some. Clone size and the V and J calls come from that table; the DNA yielded D and trimming. Seen here are around 99,000 clones, 84% observed once, and the top ten hold approximately 4.4%. This TCR was recovered from a human donor in a cohort sampled during active COVID-19. The sequencing sample was made of peripheral blood. The V call is TRBV5-1, the J call TRBJ2-2, with TRBD2 identical over 10 bases. Here the CDR3 DNA reads TGCGCCAGCAGCTCCTTAGCGGGAGGGAACACCGGGGAGCTGTTTTTT. Protein: CASSSLAGGNTGELFF.